This record covers a single TCR beta chain. The antigen remains undetermined. The CDR3 runs to 15 residues. The germline CDR1 and CDR2 sequences are MNHNY and SVGAGI (reference sequence). The ends were cut back, 10 bases at V and 5 bases at J, with 21 bases in the middle. The data were produced by immunoSEQ multiplex PCR, yet TCRdb's version contains in-frame clones alone and is incomplete. The sample lists 100,000 to 150,000 clones; approximately 90% were seen once. This record belongs to a study of OX40 agonist ivuxolimab in advanced cancers. Overall study context: Those treated in dose escalation had hepatocellular carcinoma, melanoma, renal cell cancer or head and neck cancer. General study findings and limits: Some patients without response likewise showed low normalized clonal expansion.

The chain uses TRBV6-6 and TRBJ1-5; maybe TRBD1 (5 bases). The receptor's source is an adult with an advanced solid tumor such as melanoma, head and neck, liver or kidney cancer. Sequenced material: CD4+ or CD8+ T cells sorted from blood, taken in a trial of the OX40 agonist ivuxolimab. CDR3 coding DNA: TGTGCCACTTCTTCACCCGAGGGGCGTTATCAGCCCCAGCATTTT. This gives the protein CATSSPEGRYQPQHF.